The table lists the clone carrying this T cell receptor (beta chain) with a few counts. The sample originates from a study of blood T cell repertoires in COVID-19. Whole-study context: Acute and convalescent COVID-19 specimens originated in the United States, Italy and Spain.

Clones were read by immunoSEQ multiplex PCR, and TCRdb kept only the in-frame ones, dropping some. This sample yields 140,000 to 150,000 clones, of which more than 60% are seen a single time; 1.5% to 2.5% belongs to the top ten. The TCR originated in a woman aged 55-69 years with acute or convalescent COVID-19. The material sequenced was peripheral blood.

The CDR3 sequence is CATSEVVNNEQFF. The CDR3 region has the DNA TGTGCCACCAGTGAGGTAGTTAACAATGAGCAGTTCTTC. The chain combines TRBV24-1 with TRBJ2-1; no clear D gene. Per germline, CDR1 KGHDR and CDR2 SFDVKD. With 4 bases removed from V and 5 bases from J, the gap between germline ends came to 8 bases. The CDR3 contains 13 residues.